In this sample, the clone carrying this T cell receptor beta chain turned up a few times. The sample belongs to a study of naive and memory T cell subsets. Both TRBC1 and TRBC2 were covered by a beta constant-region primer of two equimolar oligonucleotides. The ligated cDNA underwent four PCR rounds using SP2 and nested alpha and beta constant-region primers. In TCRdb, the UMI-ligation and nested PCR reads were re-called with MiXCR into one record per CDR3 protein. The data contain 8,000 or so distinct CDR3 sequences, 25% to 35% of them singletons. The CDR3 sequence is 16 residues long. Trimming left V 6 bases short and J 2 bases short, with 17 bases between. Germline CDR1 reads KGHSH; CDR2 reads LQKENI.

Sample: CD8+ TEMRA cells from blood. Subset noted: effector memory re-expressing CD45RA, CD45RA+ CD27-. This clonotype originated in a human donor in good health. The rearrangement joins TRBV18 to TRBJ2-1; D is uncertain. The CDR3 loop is CASSYGVELPYNEQFF. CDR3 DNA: TGTGCCAGCTCCTACGGTGTAGAGCTTCCCTACAATGAGCAGTTCTTC.